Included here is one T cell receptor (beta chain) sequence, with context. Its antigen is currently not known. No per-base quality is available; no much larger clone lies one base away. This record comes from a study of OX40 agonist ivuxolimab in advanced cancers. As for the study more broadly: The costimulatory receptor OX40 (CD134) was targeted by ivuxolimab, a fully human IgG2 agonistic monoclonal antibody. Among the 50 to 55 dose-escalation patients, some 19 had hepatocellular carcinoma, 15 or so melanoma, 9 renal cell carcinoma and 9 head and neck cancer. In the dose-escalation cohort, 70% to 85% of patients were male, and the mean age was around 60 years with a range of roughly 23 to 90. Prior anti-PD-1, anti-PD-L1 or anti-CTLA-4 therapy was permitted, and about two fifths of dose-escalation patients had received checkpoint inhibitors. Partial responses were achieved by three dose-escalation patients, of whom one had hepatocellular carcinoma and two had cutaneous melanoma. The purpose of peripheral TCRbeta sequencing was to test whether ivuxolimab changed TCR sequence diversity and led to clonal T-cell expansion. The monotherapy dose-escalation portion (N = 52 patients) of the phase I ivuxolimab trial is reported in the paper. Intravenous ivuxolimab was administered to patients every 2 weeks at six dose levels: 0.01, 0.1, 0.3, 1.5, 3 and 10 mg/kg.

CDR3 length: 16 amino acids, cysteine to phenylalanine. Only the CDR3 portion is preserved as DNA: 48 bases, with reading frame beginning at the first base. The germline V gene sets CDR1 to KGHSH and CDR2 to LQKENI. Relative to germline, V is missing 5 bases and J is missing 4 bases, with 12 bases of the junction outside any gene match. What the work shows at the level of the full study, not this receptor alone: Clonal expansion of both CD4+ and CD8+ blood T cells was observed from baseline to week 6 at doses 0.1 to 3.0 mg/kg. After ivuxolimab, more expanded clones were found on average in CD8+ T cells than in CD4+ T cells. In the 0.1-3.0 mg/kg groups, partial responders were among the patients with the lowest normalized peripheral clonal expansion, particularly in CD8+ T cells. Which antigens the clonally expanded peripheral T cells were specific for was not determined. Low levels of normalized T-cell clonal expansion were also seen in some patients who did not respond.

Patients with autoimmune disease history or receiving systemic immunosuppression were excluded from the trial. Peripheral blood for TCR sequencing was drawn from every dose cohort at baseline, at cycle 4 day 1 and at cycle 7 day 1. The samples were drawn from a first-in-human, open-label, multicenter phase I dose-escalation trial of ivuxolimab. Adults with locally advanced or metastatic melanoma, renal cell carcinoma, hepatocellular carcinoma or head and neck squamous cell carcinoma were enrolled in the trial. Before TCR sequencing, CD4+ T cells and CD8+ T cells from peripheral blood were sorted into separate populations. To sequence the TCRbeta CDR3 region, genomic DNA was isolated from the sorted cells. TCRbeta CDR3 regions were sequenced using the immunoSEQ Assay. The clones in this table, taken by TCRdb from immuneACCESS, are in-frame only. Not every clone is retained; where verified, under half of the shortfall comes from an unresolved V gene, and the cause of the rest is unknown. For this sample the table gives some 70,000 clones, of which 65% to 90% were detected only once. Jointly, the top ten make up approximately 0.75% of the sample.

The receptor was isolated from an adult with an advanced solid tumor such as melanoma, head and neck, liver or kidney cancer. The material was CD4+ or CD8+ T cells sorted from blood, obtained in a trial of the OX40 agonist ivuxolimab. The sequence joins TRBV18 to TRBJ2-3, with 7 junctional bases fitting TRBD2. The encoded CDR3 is CASSSTGTNGADTQYF. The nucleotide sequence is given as TGTGCCAGCTCATCGACCGGGACTAACGGGGCAGATACGCAGTATTTT.